These 30 T cell receptor beta chains originate from one sample sequenced in a study of blood T cell repertoires in COVID-19 (dated by TCRdb to 2019 to 2021). Libraries were built with the immunoSEQ multiplex PCR assay. The source is immuneACCESS, and TCRdb retained only in-frame sequences with V and J called. Part of the clones is not carried over; for the studies checked, unresolved V genes explain less than half of this, and the remainder is unexplained. For this sample the table gives 200,000 to 250,000 clones, of which 82% were detected only once. 7.5% to 9.5% of the sample is held by the ten biggest clonotypes. The sample consisted of peripheral blood. The receptor set was obtained from a woman older than 75 with COVID-19, enrolled during active disease.

This clone was recorded a few times. CDR3 in DNA: TGTGCCAGCAGTTACACCCGGACAGTCGATAATTCACCCCTCCACTTT. Its translation is CASSYTRTVDNSPLHF. The rearrangement links TRBV6-5 to TRBJ1-6; D might be TRBD1 (6 bases). This CDR3 spans 16 amino acids. Germline V CDR1 and CDR2: MNHEY, SVGAGI. Trimming removed 2 bases from V and 5 bases from J, with 13 bases in between.

J is TRBJ1-2 and V is TRBV5-1, with a tentative D call TRBD1 (6 bases). Germline V CDR1 and CDR2: SGHRS, YFSETQ. The CDR3 is 12 amino acids. The V gene lost 4 bases and the J gene lost 8 bases, with 12 bases spanning the gap. The CDR3 loop is CASSVDRIGYTF. The CDR3 DNA is TGCGCCAGCAGCGTCGACAGGATCGGCTACACCTTC.

V and J are TRBV27 and TRBJ2-7; 11 bases align to TRBD2. The J segment lost 6 bases and the V segment lost 5 bases, leaving 9 bases of the junction unmatched. CDR1 MNHEY and CDR2 SMNVEV come from the germline V gene (reference sequence). This CDR3 has 15 amino acids. The CDR3: CASSRDVGTSGEQYF. The DNA of the CDR3 is TGTGCCAGCAGTCGGGACGTTGGGACTAGCGGCGAGCAGTACTTC.

The chain couples TRBV27 to TRBJ1-5; perhaps TRBD1 as D (6 bases). Germline V CDR1 and CDR2: MNHEY, SMNVEV (reference sequence). Trimming took off 3 bases at V and 7 bases at J, with 10 bases between the two ends. The CDR3 has 13 amino acids. CDR3 bases: TGTGCCAGCAGTTTTGAGACAGGCCAGCCCCAGCATTTT. It encodes CASSFETGQPQHF.

The chain couples TRBV5-1 to TRBJ2-1; 9 bases agree with TRBD2. CDR3 length: 16 amino acids. The V gene end was trimmed by 4 bases and the J gene end by 8 bases; junction bases not matched to a gene: 13. Germline CDR1 SGHRS, CDR2 YFSETQ. The CDR3 coding sequence is TGCGCCAGCAGCCCCGGGGGCGGGAGGGCCCTCGATGAGCAGTTCTTC. Protein: CASSPGGGRALDEQFF.

The table lists this clone with a count of one. The chain employs TRBV24-1 and TRBJ2-1, with 8 bases that match TRBD1. The CDR3 covers 16 residues. Trimming at V came to 3 bases and at J to 8 bases, leaving 11 bases not matched to a gene. The germline V gene has CDR1 KGHDR and CDR2 SFDVKD. The CDR3 reads CATSDLGTGRSHEQFF. The CDR3, as DNA: TGTGCCACCAGTGATCTCGGGACAGGTCGGAGCCATGAGCAGTTCTTC.

V usage is TRBV9 and J usage is TRBJ2-2, with TRBD2 as a possible D gene (6 bases). Germline V CDR1 and CDR2: SGDLS, YYNGEE. The length of the CDR3 is 16 residues. V lost 4 bases, J lost 5 bases, and 18 bases lay in between. CDR3 DNA sequence: TGTGCCAGCAGCTCCACGGGACTGGTAGTTACCGGGGAGCTGTTTTTT. It encodes CASSSTGLVVTGELFF.

The gene calls are TRBV5-5 and TRBJ2-6, with D possibly TRBD2 on 5 matching bases. This CDR3 has 15 residues. From germline, CDR1 is SGHKS and CDR2 YYEKEE (reference sequence). V was pared by 1 base and J by 3 bases, with 8 bases between. CDR3 bases: TGTGCCAGCAGCTTGTTCGGGAATGGGGCCAACGTCCTGACTTTC. Amino acid sequence: CASSLFGNGANVLTF.

CDR3 nucleotide sequence: TGTGCCAGCAGAGTCGACAGGGTCAGGAATGAGCAGTTCTTC. This encodes CASRVDRVRNEQFF. The rearrangement uses TRBV28 and TRBJ2-1; 7 nucleotides line up with TRBD1. The CDR3 contains 14 residues. Germline V gene data show CDR1 as MDHEN and CDR2 as SYDVKM. J gave up 7 bases and V 6 bases, and 9 bases lay outside the gene matches. The whole variable domain, remainder taken from reference TRBV28 and TRBJ2-1, is DVKVTQSSRYLVKRTGEKVFLECVQDMDHENMFWYRQDPGLGLRLIYFSYDVKMKEKGDIPEGYSVSREKKERFSLILESASTNQTSMYLCASRVDRVRNEQFFGPGTRLTVL.

The chain employs TRBV7-3 and TRBJ2-7; D may be TRBD2 (5 bases). Trimming left V 6 bases short and J 6 bases short, with 18 bases between. In germline, CDR1 is SGHTA, CDR2 FQGTGA. This CDR3 has 14 residues. CDR3 sequence (DNA): TGTGCCAGCAGGTTAGGGTCCCCTGGAGGCGAGCAGTACTTC. Amino acid sequence: CASRLGSPGGEQYF.

The rearrangement links TRBV10-3 to TRBJ1-2; 10 bases fit TRBD1. This CDR3 region has 14 residues. Germline V gene sequence: CDR1 ENHRY, CDR2 SYGVKD. The V gene end was trimmed by 5 bases and the J gene end by 5 bases; junction bases not matched to a gene: 5. CDR3: CAISRQGAGYGYTF. DNA for the CDR3: TGTGCCATCAGTCGACAGGGGGCGGGGTATGGCTACACCTTC.

This clone occurred a few times. V gene TRBV4-1 combines with J gene TRBJ2-5, with 11 bases identical to TRBD2. Germline loops: CDR1 MGHRA, CDR2 YSYEKL. V trimming: 0 bases; J trimming: 10 bases; junction bases outside the gene matches: 13. The CDR3 is 17 residues long. The CDR3 reads CASSQDRGGLAGSIQYF. The DNA of the CDR3 is TGCGCCAGCAGCCAAGATCGGGGAGGACTAGCGGGTAGTATCCAGTACTTC.

The CDR3 region has the DNA TGTGCCAGCAGTTCAGAACGGGTCCGGGACGAGCAGTACTTC. Amino acid sequence: CASSSERVRDEQYF. V gene TRBV27 combines with J gene TRBJ2-7; D uncertain. The CDR3 has 14 amino acids. CDR1 and CDR2 from the germline V gene are MNHEY and SMNVEV (reference sequence). The V end was cut by 4 bases, the J end by 5 bases, with 15 bases between.

V is TRBV5-1 and J is TRBJ2-7, with D maybe TRBD1 (5 bases). The CDR3 contains 14 residues. V lost 0 bases to trimming and J lost 1 base, with 8 bases between them. CDR1 is SGHRS, CDR2 YFSETQ, per germline. The CDR3 coding sequence is TGCGCCAGCAGCTTGGGGACACAGTCCTACGAGCAGTACTTC. Translated, it gives CASSLGTQSYEQYF.

This clone came up once. The gene calls are TRBV7-9 and TRBJ1-3; 7 bases map to TRBD1. The J segment lost 2 bases and the V segment lost 3 bases, leaving 13 bases of the junction unmatched. CDR3 length: 18 amino acids. Germline V lookup: CDR1 SEHNR, CDR2 FQNEAQ (reference sequence). Written as DNA, the CDR3 is TGTGCCAGCAGCTTGACAGGGATAACATCGTTTGCTGGAAACACCATATATTTT. Its protein is CASSLTGITSFAGNTIYF.

The rearrangement joins TRBV7-9 to TRBJ2-2; no firm D call. Germline V CDR1 and CDR2: SEHNR, FQNEAQ (reference sequence). This CDR3 spans 12 amino acids. Trimming took 5 bases from V and 6 from J, leaving 7 bases between them. The CDR3 here is CASSRRAGELFF. Here the CDR3 DNA reads TGTGCCAGCAGCCGCCGGGCCGGGGAGCTGTTTTTT.

This chain connects TRBV29-1 to TRBJ1-1; weak D call: TRBD1 (5 bases). The V gene's germline CDR1 is SQVTM and CDR2 ANQGSEA. V gave up 5 bases and J gave up 1 base, with 11 bases separating them. The CDR3 length is 13 residues. The CDR3 DNA is TGCAGCGTTCGGACATTAGCGAACACTGAAGCTTTCTTT. Protein sequence: CSVRTLANTEAFF.

The chain carries TRBV3-1 (or the pseudogene TRBV3-2) and TRBJ2-7; D call uncertain. From germline, CDR1 is LGHDT and CDR2 YNNKEL (reference sequence). The germline V and J ends were trimmed by 0 bases and 1 base, with 7 bases remaining between them. The CDR3 totals 14 residues. The CDR3 coding sequence is TGTGCCAGCAGCCAAGAATCCCTGTCCTACGAGCAGTACTTC. Encoded protein: CASSQESLSYEQYF.

CDR3 residues: CASSLGGQRGDTQYF. CDR3 coding DNA: TGTGCCAGCAGCTTAGGAGGTCAAAGAGGAGATACGCAGTATTTT. The rearrangement uses TRBV11-3 and TRBJ2-3; D remains ambiguous. Germline V gene sequence: CDR1 SGHNT, CDR2 YENEEA. Trimming cost V 1 base and J 5 bases, with 13 bases left between them. The CDR3 sequence is 15 residues long.

This clone was observed a single time. This chain uses TRBV24-1 with TRBJ1-1; possible D gene TRBD1, 6 bases. The CDR3 is 13 residues long. V dropped 3 bases and J dropped 5 bases, with 9 bases sitting between them. Per germline, CDR1 KGHDR and CDR2 SFDVKD. The CDR3 spells CATSDRRGTEAFF. In DNA form, the CDR3 reads TGTGCCACCAGTGATCGCAGGGGAACTGAAGCTTTCTTT.

The genes are TRBV7-9 and TRBJ2-1; TRBD2 matches at 13 bases. Germline CDR1 and CDR2: SEHNR and FQNEAQ (reference sequence). The CDR3 has 19 residues. Trimming at V came to 8 bases and at J to 0 bases, leaving 13 bases not matched to a gene. This CDR3 reads CASFTTGLAGYSSYNEQFF. The CDR3 bases are TGTGCCAGCTTTACGACGGGACTAGCGGGATATAGCTCCTACAATGAGCAGTTCTTC. The whole variable domain, filled in from reference TRBV7-9 and TRBJ2-1, reads DTGVSQNPRHKITKRGQNVTFRCDPISEHNRLYWYRQTLGQGPEFLTYFQNEAQLEKSRLLSDRFSAERPKGSFSTLEIQRTEQGDSAMYLCASFTTGLAGYSSYNEQFFGPGTRLTVL.

This clone has a single count. The chain recombines TRBV2 with TRBJ1-5; tentative D call: TRBD1 (5 bases). Trimming took 1 base from V and 5 from J, leaving 12 bases between them. Germline V gives CDR1 SNHLY, CDR2 FYNNEI. This CDR3 is built from 15 residues. The CDR3 loop reads CASSEVVGGYQPQHF. CDR3 nucleotide sequence: TGTGCCAGCAGTGAAGTCGTGGGGGGGTATCAGCCCCAGCATTTT. The full variable domain, completed using reference TRBV2 and TRBJ1-5, is EPEVTQTPSHQVTQMGQEVILRCVPISNHLYFYWYRQILGQKVEFLVSFYNNEISEKSEIFDDQFSVERPDGSNFTLKIRSTKLEDSAMYFCASSEVVGGYQPQHFGDGTRLSIL.

The CDR3 sequence: CATSDLIGTGKPNEKLFF. The DNA for the CDR3 is TGTGCCACCAGTGATTTGATCGGCACAGGGAAGCCTAATGAAAAACTGTTTTTT. The J gene is TRBJ1-4, the V gene TRBV24-1; a weak D match, TRBD1 (6 bases). This CDR3 is built from 18 residues. Between the trimmed V and J ends, which lost 0 bases and 3 bases, there was a span of 16 bases. Germline CDR1 is KGHDR and CDR2 is SFDVKD.

The chain couples TRBV5-1 to TRBJ2-4, with a weak D call TRBD1 (6 bases). CDR1 and CDR2 from the germline V gene are SGHRS and YFSETQ. The V end lost 4 bases, the J end lost 0 bases, and 11 bases lay between the germline ends. The CDR3 has 15 residues. CDR3 loop: CASSPGQLAKNIQYF. The DNA for the CDR3 is TGCGCCAGCAGCCCCGGACAGTTAGCCAAAAACATTCAGTACTTC.

This clone was seen only once. The CDR3 reads CASTHSRETDTQYF. The CDR3, as DNA: TGTGCCAGCACCCATTCCAGGGAAACAGATACGCAGTATTTT. The chain employs TRBV7-9 and TRBJ2-3; maybe TRBD1 (5 bases). Germline V gene sequence: CDR1 SEHNR, CDR2 FQNEAQ (reference sequence). Trimming pared 7 bases from V and 3 bases from J, leaving 14 bases between. This CDR3 region has 14 residues.

V is TRBV23-1 and J is TRBJ1-5; unclear D gene. TRBV23-1 is noted as an ORF with a role that remains uncertain. Trimming shortened V by 4 bases and J by 5 bases, and 18 bases separated the two germline ends. The CDR3 extends over 16 amino acids. CDR3 loop: CASSLLKLHSHQPQHF. The CDR3, as DNA: TGCGCCAGCAGTCTGTTAAAGTTACACAGCCATCAGCCCCAGCATTTT.

This sequence joins TRBV7-2 and TRBJ2-1; weak D call: TRBD1 (6 bases). V gave up 5 bases and J gave up 5 bases, with 16 bases separating them. The V gene's germline CDR1 is SGHTA and CDR2 FQGNSA. The CDR3 has 15 amino acids. The CDR3 loop is CASSLRTAPNNEQFF. The CDR3 DNA sequence: TGTGCCAGCAGCCTAAGGACAGCCCCTAACAATGAGCAGTTCTTC.

The CDR3 DNA reads as TGTGCCAGCAGCGTAGCCGGAACAGGGATCCACGAGCAGTACTTC. It codes for CASSVAGTGIHEQYF. The chain carries TRBV9 and TRBJ2-7; a possible D gene is TRBD1 (6 bases). Germline loops: CDR1 SGDLS, CDR2 YYNGEE. The V end lost 0 bases, the J end lost 5 bases, and 15 bases lay between the germline ends. The CDR3 contains 15 residues.

This rearrangement joins TRBV10-3 to TRBJ1-1, with 10 positions matching TRBD1. This CDR3 is 15 amino acids long. V was pared by 6 bases and J by 5 bases, with 9 bases of the junction left unmatched. CDR1 is ENHRY and CDR2 is SYGVKD in the germline V gene. The CDR3 loop is CAIRDLGQGGTEAFF. DNA of the CDR3: TGTGCCATCAGGGACCTTGGACAGGGGGGGACTGAAGCTTTCTTT.

This chain connects TRBV7-3 to TRBJ1-1, with unresolved D. This CDR3 has 17 residues. The germline V gene encodes CDR1 SGHTA and CDR2 FQGTGA. The V gene lost 1 base and the J gene lost 2 bases, with 17 bases spanning the gap. CDR3 sequence: CASSLIAGPRLNTEAFF. CDR3 coding DNA: TGTGCCAGCAGCTTAATCGCTGGGCCCCGCCTAAACACTGAAGCTTTCTTT.